This TCR beta chain originates from a study of T cell changes during pregnancy in multiple sclerosis. J lost 5 bases, V lost 6 bases, and 17 bases had no gene match. Germline V gene data show CDR1 as MDHEN and CDR2 as SYDVKM. The CDR3 length is 18 residues. The table came from immunoSEQ multiplex PCR; TCRdb's copy has only in-frame clones and leaves some out. The repertoire holds approximately 41,000 clones, with under 95% as singletons. Source material: PBMCs (not recorded whether the cells were cultured). This sequence originates from a female donor with multiple sclerosis, enrolled in a pregnancy study. This chain connects TRBV28 to TRBJ2-2; 8 bases align to TRBD1. The CDR3 sequence is CASSPSQGAASGTGELFF. CDR3 sequence (DNA): TGTGCCAGCAGCCCCAGCCAGGGGGCGGCCTCAGGAACCGGGGAGCTGTTTTTT.